Sequencing of this TCR beta chain was carried out in a study of T cell repertoires in cytomegalovirus infection. Background on the study: Both a matching HLA type and CMV infection were indicated by public TCR beta signatures. General study points: In two of eight donors, the top clonotype was HLA-C-restricted CMV-specific.

As regards this clonotype: Antigen specificity is unknown.

CDR1 MNHEY and CDR2 SVGAGI come from the germline V gene. The CDR3 runs to 16 residues. V lost 3 bases to trimming and J lost 5 bases; unmatched junction nucleotides: 11. Each CDR3 protein gets one entry after TCRdb re-called the reads with MiXCR. The sample lists 550,000 to 700,000 distinct CDR3 sequences, approximately 40% seen once, with roughly 50% in the top ten. Material: cultured PBMCs, obtained from culture after CMV antigen stimulation. The genes are TRBV6-5 and TRBJ2-7; 9 bases agree with TRBD2. The origin of this receptor is a human donor in good health (CMV status not recorded). Some clones in this sample may be carry-over from other donors' samples. The CDR3 sequence: CASSYSGTSKINEQYF. The CDR3 DNA sequence: TGTGCCAGCAGTTATTCCGGGACTAGCAAAATCAACGAGCAGTACTTC.